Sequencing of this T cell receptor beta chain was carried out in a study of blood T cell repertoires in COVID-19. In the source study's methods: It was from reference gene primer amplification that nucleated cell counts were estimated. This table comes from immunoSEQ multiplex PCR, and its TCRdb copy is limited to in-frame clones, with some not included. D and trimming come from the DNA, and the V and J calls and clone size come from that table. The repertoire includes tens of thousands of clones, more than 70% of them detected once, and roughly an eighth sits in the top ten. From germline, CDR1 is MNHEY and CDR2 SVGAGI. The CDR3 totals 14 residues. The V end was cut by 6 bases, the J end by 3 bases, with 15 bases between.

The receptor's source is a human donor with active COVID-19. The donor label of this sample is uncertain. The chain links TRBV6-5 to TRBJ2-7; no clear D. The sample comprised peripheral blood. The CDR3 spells CASRSISPGYEQYF. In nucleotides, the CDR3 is TGTGCCAGCAGATCCATCTCTCCGGGCTACGAGCAGTACTTC.